This TCR beta chain comes out of a study of T cells in Graves' hyperthyroidism and ophthalmopathy. About the study: It was at initial diagnosis, before any treatment, that peripheral blood was collected.

The PBMCs were taken from 10 ml of fresh peripheral blood. In its sample, this clonotype was seen many times. RNA transcripts yielded amplified TCR beta CDR3 regions. First-round RT-PCR of the TCR CDR3 relied on the HTBI primer set. TCRdb re-analysed the multiplex PCR reads in MiXCR, keeping a single row per CDR3 protein. The sample has some 270,000 distinct CDR3 sequences, about an eighth seen once. Sequencing was done on a sample of blood. The source is a woman aged 25 to 45 with Graves' hyperthyroidism that later progressed to Graves' ophthalmopathy.

In DNA, the CDR3 is TGTGCCAGCAGTTACTGGGGGGGGACTAGCGGGCTGAGCACAGATACGCAGTATTTT. As protein: CASSYWGGTSGLSTDTQYF. V is TRBV6-6 and J is TRBJ2-3, with 12 bases fitting TRBD2. CDR3 length: 19 amino acids. The V gene end was trimmed by 1 base and the J gene end by 0 bases; junction bases not matched to a gene: 8. The germline V gene encodes CDR1 MNHNY and CDR2 SVGAGI (reference sequence).